The T cell receptor beta chain under discussion was sequenced for a study of CD8+CD57+ T cells in acquired aplastic anemia. For the study at large: DNA from sorted CD4+ and CD8+ cells averaged roughly 3.4 ug.

This clonotype was counted between two and nine times. What it recognizes is unknown. Study-level points and caveats: There were twenty-nine CD8+ CDR3 sequences that occurred in both patients and controls.

CDR3 and TCR beta VDJ profiling relied on a genomic DNA template. TCRdb reanalysed the reads using MiXCR and keeps one entry per CDR3 protein. The data hold around 170,000 distinct CDR3 sequences, with around 47% observed a single time. CD8+CD57+ cell expansion, shown by flow cytometry, had occurred in the patients selected for sequencing. Every patient was diagnosed with severe acquired aplastic anemia. Blood was sampled before the patients had received any therapy. Sequenced material: sorted CD4+, CD8+, or CD8+CD57+ T cells (not recorded which) from PBMCs. This receptor was taken from a human donor with aplastic anemia.

This CDR3 reads CASSPDRGHGYTF. The CDR3 nucleotides read TGTGCCAGCAGTCCGGACAGGGGGCATGGCTACACCTTC. The chain is built from TRBV27 and TRBJ1-2; 11 bases are shared with TRBD1. Germline loops: CDR1 MNHEY, CDR2 SMNVEV (reference sequence). This CDR3 is 13 amino acids long. J lost 6 bases, V lost 5 bases, and 2 bases had no gene match.